The 17 T cell receptor beta chains reported below all come from one sample, sequenced in a study of blood T cell repertoires in COVID-19. The assay was immunoSEQ multiplex PCR, and TCRdb's table has in-frame clones only and misses some. The sample shows roughly 220,000 clones, roughly 76% of them seen only once. Sequencing input: peripheral blood. All receptors derive from a woman older than 75 with COVID-19, enrolled during active disease.

Regarding this clone: One end of the junction fails to match germline, which may point to a read error. The rearrangement joins TRBV7-7 to TRBJ2-7, with a possible D match to TRBD1 (5 bases). CDR1 is SSHAT and CDR2 is FNYEAQ in the germline V gene (reference sequence). There are 14 residues in the CDR3. The CDR3 reads CASSFGQGSYEQYF. In DNA form, the CDR3 reads TGTGCTAGCAGCTTCGGACAAGGCTCCTACGAGCAGTACTTC. Variable domain in full (rest from reference TRBV7-7 and TRBJ2-7): GAGVSQSPRYKVTKRGQDVTLRCDPISSHATLYWYQQALGQGPEFLTYFNYEAQPDKSGLPSDRFSAERPEGSISTLTIQRTEQRDSAMYRCASSFGQGSYEQYFGPGTRLTVT.

Of note for this clone: One end of the junction is discordant with germline, which a read error may explain. The chain joins TRBV20-1 to TRBJ1-4, with TRBD1 matching over 8 bases. The CDR3 totals 11 residues. CDR1 DFQATT and CDR2 SNEGSKA come from the germline V gene (reference sequence). As DNA, the CDR3 is TGCAGTGCTAGAGACATACGGGACAGGACTTTT. Its protein is CSARDIRDRTF.

The table lists this clone with a few counts. The chain is built from TRBV15 and TRBJ1-1, with 8 bases identical to TRBD1. Germline V gene data show CDR1 as LNHNV and CDR2 as YYDKDF (reference sequence). The V segment lost 0 bases and the J segment 5 bases; nucleotides outside the gene matches: 5. The CDR3 runs 15 residues. CDR3 bases: TGTGCCACCAGCAGAGACAGGGGGCGAAGGACTGAAGCTTTCTTT. Encoded protein: CATSRDRGRRTEAFF.

For this clone: Compared with germline, one end of the junction differs, possibly owing to a read error. The genes are TRBV24-1 and TRBJ2-5; 7 nucleotides match TRBD2. CDR3 length: 14 residues. Germline V CDR1 and CDR2: KGHDR, SFDVKD. CDR3 in DNA: TGTGCCACCAGTCTCCCCTCAGCGGGACGTCCTTTGAACTTC. It translates to CATSLPSAGRPLNF.

CDR3 amino acids: CASSLGQGAILETQYF. For the CDR3, the DNA is TGTGCCAGCAGCTTGGGACAGGGGGCAATATTAGAGACCCAGTACTTC. V and J are TRBV5-5 and TRBJ2-5, with TRBD1 matching 10 bases. Germline V gene sequence: CDR1 SGHKS, CDR2 YYEKEE (reference sequence). Trimming cost V 0 bases and J 4 bases; bases outside gene matches: 6. The CDR3 runs to 16 residues.

The rearrangement links TRBV11-2 to TRBJ2-7; possibly TRBD1 for D (6 bases). V was pared by 5 bases and J by 1 base, with 18 bases between. Germline V gene data show CDR1 as SGHAT and CDR2 as FQNNGV. The CDR3 covers 16 residues. Here the CDR3 DNA reads TGTGCCAGCAGCCGCATAGCGTACGACAGGTCCTACGAGCAGTACTTC. Translating it yields CASSRIAYDRSYEQYF.

The V gene is TRBV5-1, the J gene TRBJ1-4; TRBD1 matches at 8 bases. Looked up from germline, CDR1 is SGHRS and CDR2 is YFSETQ. The CDR3 contains 19 residues. The V and J ends lost 2 bases and 3 bases, in that order; junction bases with no gene match: 15. The CDR3 here is CASSLSWTGTDKANEKLFF. CDR3 nucleotide sequence: TGCGCCAGCAGCTTATCATGGACAGGGACTGATAAGGCTAATGAAAAACTGTTTTTT.

The chain recombines TRBV24-1 with TRBJ2-1; 10 nucleotides line up with TRBD2. CDR1 and CDR2 from the germline V gene are KGHDR and SFDVKD. V was pared by 7 bases and J by 8 bases, with 13 bases of the junction left unmatched. This CDR3 is 16 amino acids long. CDR3 DNA: TGTGCCACCAGCCCTTGGGCTAGCGGGAGTAGGGATGAGCAGTTCTTC. Translated: CATSPWASGSRDEQFF.

This chain joins TRBV7-2 and TRBJ2-7; possibly TRBD2 for D (6 bases). Trimming removed 2 bases at V and 2 bases at J, with 13 bases between. This CDR3 has 15 amino acids. Looked up from germline, CDR1 is SGHTA and CDR2 is FQGNSA. The CDR3 DNA reads TGTGCCAGCAGCTTAATGGGACTGATGACCTACGAGCAGTACTTC. It yields the protein CASSLMGLMTYEQYF. The whole variable domain, remainder taken from reference TRBV7-2 and TRBJ2-7, is GAGVSQSPSNKVTEKGKDVELRCDPISGHTALYWYRQSLGQGLEFLIYFQGNSAPDKSGLPSDRFSAERTGGSVSTLTIQRTQQEDSAVYLCASSLMGLMTYEQYFGPGTRLTVT.

V is TRBV18 and J is TRBJ2-7; 12 bases fit TRBD2. This CDR3 has 15 residues. CDR1 KGHSH and CDR2 LQKENI come from the germline V gene. V dropped 0 bases and J dropped 5; count of bases not matched to a gene: 2. For the CDR3, the DNA is TGTGCCAGCTCACCACCAACTAGCGGGAGGAACGAGCAGTACTTC. Translating it yields CASSPPTSGRNEQYF.

The chain combines TRBV3-1 (or the pseudogene TRBV3-2) with TRBJ2-7; D is possibly TRBD1 (6 bases). The V gene lost 1 base and the J gene lost 1 base, with 14 bases spanning the gap. The CDR3 is 16 amino acids. Germline V gene lookup returns CDR1 LGHDT and CDR2 YNNKEL (reference sequence). CDR3 region: CASSQVDQGPSYEQYF. CDR3 sequence (DNA): TGTGCCAGCAGCCAAGTAGATCAGGGGCCGTCCTACGAGCAGTACTTC.

In DNA, the CDR3 is TGTGCCAGCAGTGAAGCCGGCAGGGGAGATACGCAGTATTTT. Translating gives CASSEAGRGDTQYF. The chain is built from TRBV6-1 and TRBJ2-3, with D possibly matching TRBD1 (6 bases). CDR3 length: 14 residues. V was clipped by 0 bases and J by 5 bases, with 9 bases between them. In germline, CDR1 is MNHNS, CDR2 SASEGT.

V gene TRBV7-3 combines with J gene TRBJ2-1, with D possibly being TRBD1 (5 bases). Trimming shortened V by 4 bases and J by 6 bases, and 16 bases separated the two germline ends. This CDR3 has 15 amino acids. Germline assignment: CDR1 SGHTA and CDR2 FQGTGA. The CDR3 protein is CASSSYRQGINEQFF. The CDR3 region has the DNA TGTGCCAGCAGCTCCTACCGGCAGGGTATCAATGAGCAGTTCTTC.

Regarding this clone: The junction does not match germline at one end; this may be a read error. The rearrangement uses TRBV11-3 and TRBJ2-1; TRBD2 is a possible D gene (6 bases). This CDR3 is built from 15 residues. Per germline, CDR1 SGHNT and CDR2 YENEEA. The chain's CDR3 is CASSLSGLSSNEQFF. DNA of the CDR3: TGTGCCAGCAGCTTATCTGGACTATCCTCCAATGAGCAGTTCTTC.

This rearrangement joins TRBV6-5 to TRBJ1-2, with D maybe TRBD1 (5 bases). The CDR3 sequence is 13 residues long. V was cut by 7 bases and J by 11 bases, with 20 bases left in between. In germline, CDR1 is MNHEY, CDR2 SVGAGI. The chain's CDR3 is CASTPSSQGPYTF. The CDR3 DNA reads as TGTGCCAGCACCCCCTCAAGCCAGGGTCCTTACACCTTC.

V is TRBV5-1 and J is TRBJ2-3, with 11 bases matching TRBD1. The CDR3 runs 16 residues. V lost 4 bases and J lost 5; bases outside the gene matches: 9. Germline V lookup: CDR1 SGHRS, CDR2 YFSETQ. The CDR3 loop is CASSAQGTGGRDTQYF. The CDR3 DNA is TGCGCCAGCAGCGCCCAGGGGACAGGGGGGAGAGATACGCAGTATTTT.

V usage is TRBV28 and J usage is TRBJ1-1; 9 bases are shared with TRBD1. CDR1 is MDHEN and CDR2 is SYDVKM in the germline V gene. V lost 4 bases to trimming and J lost 0 bases; unmatched junction nucleotides: 9. The CDR3 extends over 17 amino acids. CDR3 protein: CASSYYPGTGMNTEAFF. The CDR3 region has the DNA TGTGCCAGCAGTTACTATCCCGGGACAGGGATGAACACTGAAGCTTTCTTT.